A single sample is the source of the 28 T cell receptor beta chains below, sequenced in a study of CD8 T cells in ankylosing spondylitis. Each CDR3 protein gets one entry after TCRdb re-called the 5' RACE reads with MiXCR. The table has about 360,000 distinct CDR3 sequences, 20% to 25% seen once. The specimen sequenced was blood, either unsorted or a sorted T cell fraction (not recorded which). The source is a male donor with ankylosing spondylitis or in good health (not recorded which).

The chain employs TRBV20-1 and TRBJ1-2, with D maybe TRBD1 (6 bases). CDR1 is DFQATT and CDR2 is SNEGSKA in the germline V gene (reference sequence). The CDR3 extends over 15 amino acids. Deletions cut 4 bases from V and 3 bases from J, with 18 bases between. DNA for the CDR3: TGCAGTGCTATCGACCCCTACAGGGAGGACTATGGCTACACCTTC. It translates to CSAIDPYREDYGYTF.

This clonotype was counted at least ten times. The gene calls are TRBV12-3 or TRBV12-4 and TRBJ2-7; TRBD2 is a possible D gene (6 bases). The CDR3 runs 11 residues. Trimming left V 3 bases short and J 7 bases short, with 7 bases between. The CDR3 DNA sequence: TGTGCCAGCAGTTTCGGGAGTGAGCAGTACTTC. It translates to CASSFGSEQYF.

Ten or more counts support this clonotype. Here the CDR3 reads CASSLAWGNTGELFF. The CDR3 DNA reads as TGTGCCAGCAGCTTGGCCTGGGGGAACACCGGGGAGCTGTTTTTT. The chain is built from TRBV5-5 and TRBJ2-2; no definite D call. Germline V gene data show CDR1 as SGHKS and CDR2 as YYEKEE (reference sequence). The CDR3 runs to 15 residues. The ends were cut back, 0 bases at V and 1 base at J, with 7 bases in the middle. The entire variable domain, with the rest obtained from reference TRBV5-5 and TRBJ2-2, is as follows: DAGVTQSPTHLIKTRGQQVTLRCSPISGHKSVSWYQQVLGQGPQFIFQYYEKEERGRGNFPDRFSARQFPNYSSELNVNALLLGDSALYLCASSLAWGNTGELFFGEGSRLTVL.

This clonotype was seen only a few times. The gene calls are TRBV21-1 and TRBJ2-4. TRBV21-1 represents a pseudogene. The CDR3 sequence is 15 residues long. CDR3 protein: CASSKGWLEKNIQYF. CDR3 bases: TGTGCCAGCAGCAAAGGTTGGCTAGAAAAAAACATTCAGTACTTC.

The rearrangement links TRBV27 to TRBJ2-7; 11 bases agree with TRBD2. Germline V gene lookup returns CDR1 MNHEY and CDR2 SMNVEV (reference sequence). The CDR3 sequence is 14 residues long. V lost 6 bases and J lost 3; bases outside the gene matches: 4. In DNA form, the CDR3 reads TGTGCCAGCAGGATTGGGACTAGCGGCTACGAGCAGTACTTC. Encoded protein: CASRIGTSGYEQYF.

The rearrangement uses TRBV4-1 and TRBJ2-1, with D hard to call. The V gene lost 1 base and the J gene lost 9 bases, with 10 bases spanning the gap. This CDR3 region has 13 residues. CDR1 and CDR2 (germline): MGHRA, YSYEKL. CDR3 sequence reads: CASSQARIAEQFF. The CDR3 coding sequence is TGCGCCAGCAGCCAAGCGCGAATCGCTGAGCAGTTCTTC.

This clonotype showed up just a few times. J is TRBJ2-7 and V is TRBV7-9, with D hard to call. The CDR3 has 15 amino acids. With 5 bases removed from V and 0 bases from J, the gap between germline ends came to 14 bases. From germline, CDR1 is SEHNR and CDR2 FQNEAQ (reference sequence). CDR3 bases: TGTGCCAGCAGCCCCCGATTAGAGAGCTCCTACGAGCAGTACTTC. Its protein is CASSPRLESSYEQYF.

The rearrangement links TRBV12-3 or TRBV12-4 to TRBJ2-1, with D maybe TRBD2 (5 bases). Trimming pared 7 bases from V and 3 bases from J, leaving 13 bases between. The length of the CDR3 is 14 residues. CDR3 loop: CASTTSVRYNEQFF. The CDR3, as DNA: TGTGCCAGCACTACTAGTGTGCGCTACAATGAGCAGTTCTTC.

This clonotype has a single count. This chain connects TRBV6-2 or TRBV6-3 to TRBJ2-3, with 9 bases matching TRBD2. The V segment lost 0 bases and the J segment 6 bases; nucleotides outside the gene matches: 7. The CDR3 has 16 residues. Looked up from germline, CDR1 is MNHEY and CDR2 is SVGEGT. As DNA, the CDR3 is TGTGCCAGCAGTTACTCGATACCTAGCGGGGTTGATACGCAGTATTTT. Protein: CASSYSIPSGVDTQYF.

This clonotype was counted a few times. This rearrangement joins TRBV5-1 to TRBJ2-1, with 10 bases that match TRBD2. This CDR3 is built from 16 residues. Germline assignment: CDR1 SGHRS and CDR2 YFSETQ. Trimming cost V 0 bases and J 7 bases; bases outside gene matches: 7. CDR3 nucleotide sequence: TGCGCCAGCAGCTTGGAAGCTAGCGGGGGAGCGAATGAGCAGTTCTTC. Amino acids: CASSLEASGGANEQFF.

This clonotype was observed a handful of times. The chain combines TRBV19 with TRBJ2-2; 12 bases fit TRBD1. The CDR3 loop spans 14 amino acids. V trimming: 6 bases; J trimming: 6 bases; junction bases outside the gene matches: 2. The germline CDR1 and CDR2 sequences are LNHDA and SQIVND (reference sequence). The CDR3 sequence: CASRGQGASGELFF. The CDR3 DNA sequence: TGTGCCAGTAGGGGACAGGGGGCTTCCGGGGAGCTGTTTTTT. The full variable domain, rest sourced from reference TRBV19 and TRBJ2-2, is DGGITQSPKYLFRKEGQNVTLSCEQNLNHDAMYWYRQDPGQGLRLIYYSQIVNDFQKGDIAEGYSVSREKKESFPLTVTSAQKNPTAFYLCASRGQGASGELFFGEGSRLTVL.

The chain recombines TRBV10-3 with TRBJ2-7; tentatively, D is TRBD2 (7 bases). CDR3 size: 16 residues. V lost 0 bases and J 0 bases, leaving 12 bases between the germline ends. Germline CDR1 ENHRY, CDR2 SYGVKD. This CDR3 reads CAISESGGPPSYEQYF. As DNA, the CDR3 is TGTGCCATCAGTGAGTCGGGGGGGCCGCCCTCCTACGAGCAGTACTTC.

The chain links TRBV7-8 to TRBJ2-1, with TRBD2 matching over 7 bases. Germline CDR1 reads SGHVS; CDR2 reads FQNEAQ. V lost 5 bases, J lost 2 bases, and 6 bases stayed unmatched. CDR3 length equals 15 residues. The CDR3, as DNA: TGTGCCAGCAGCCCCGGCGGACTAGCCTACAATGAGCAGTTCTTC. This sequence encodes CASSPGGLAYNEQFF.

This sequence joins TRBV11-1 and TRBJ2-1; TRBD2 matches 7 bases. The V gene's germline CDR1 is SGHAT and CDR2 FQDESV (reference sequence). With V trimmed by 3 bases and J by 7 bases, 18 bases remained unmatched. This CDR3 has 18 amino acids. The CDR3 reads CASSFPTARDGGWNEQFF. CDR3 coding DNA: TGTGCCAGCAGCTTTCCCACCGCCCGGGACGGGGGGTGGAATGAGCAGTTCTTC. Complete variable domain (other parts from reference TRBV11-1 and TRBJ2-1): EAEVAQSPRYKITEKSQAVAFWCDPISGHATLYWYRQILGQGPELLVQFQDESVVDDSQLPKDRFSAERLKGVDSTLKIQPAELGDSAMYLCASSFPTARDGGWNEQFFGPGTRLTVL.

The gene calls are TRBV7-9 and TRBJ1-2; 7 bases are a match to TRBD1. The CDR3 has 14 amino acids. V dropped 4 bases and J dropped 2; count of bases not matched to a gene: 4. Germline V gene data show CDR1 as SEHNR and CDR2 as FQNEAQ (reference sequence). The CDR3, as DNA: TGTGCCAGCAGCTCGGGACAGCTCAACTATGGCTACACCTTC. It yields the protein CASSSGQLNYGYTF.

The rearrangement joins TRBV11-2 to TRBJ2-1; D tentatively fits TRBD1 or TRBD2 (5 bases each). The CDR3 consists of 17 residues. Germline CDR1 reads SGHAT; CDR2 reads FQNNGV. V lost 3 bases, J lost 0 bases, and 15 bases lay in between. The CDR3, as DNA: TGTGCCAGCAGCTTTGGGGACCAGGGTTTCTCCTACAATGAGCAGTTCTTC. Translation: CASSFGDQGFSYNEQFF.

The CDR3, as DNA: TGTGCCAGCTTCGTACTATCCCCCGGGATTCGGCTCGTCTACGAGCAGTACTTC. Its translation is CASFVLSPGIRLVYEQYF. The chain links TRBV7-3 to TRBJ2-7, with a weak D call TRBD2 (5 bases). Germline values: CDR1 SGHTA, CDR2 FQGTGA. The CDR3 is made up of 18 amino acids. V lost 8 bases and J 3 bases, leaving 29 bases between the germline ends.

This clonotype showed up just a few times. The chain uses TRBV5-6 and TRBJ2-4; the match to TRBD1 covers 9 bases. V was clipped by 4 bases and J by 8 bases; unmatched bases: 7. Looked up from germline, CDR1 is SGHDT and CDR2 is YYEEEE. The CDR3 runs 14 residues. CDR3 loop: CASSERTGVHIQYF. As DNA, the CDR3 is TGTGCCAGCAGCGAAAGGACAGGGGTCCACATTCAGTACTTC.

This clonotype turned up a few times. This chain joins TRBV2 and TRBJ2-1, with a possible D match to TRBD1 (5 bases). In germline, CDR1 is SNHLY, CDR2 FYNNEI. The CDR3 extends over 14 amino acids. V lost 0 bases to trimming and J lost 10 bases, with 13 bases between them. The CDR3 region is CASSEALQGGEQFF. CDR3 DNA sequence: TGTGCCAGCAGTGAAGCGCTTCAGGGTGGCGAGCAGTTCTTC.

This clonotype occurred a few times. This chain links TRBV24-1 with TRBJ2-2; TRBD2 matches 7 bases. This CDR3 contains 15 residues. V shed 3 bases and J 2 bases; nucleotides not matched to a gene: 2. CDR1 and CDR2 (germline): KGHDR, SFDVKD. CDR3 loop: CATSDRDYNTGELFF. Written as DNA, the CDR3 is TGTGCCACCAGTGATAGGGACTATAACACCGGGGAGCTGTTTTTT.

This chain joins TRBV29-1 and TRBJ2-1, with D uncertain. CDR1 and CDR2 from the germline V gene are SQVTM and ANQGSEA. V lost 7 bases and J lost 2, with 15 bases in between. The CDR3 runs to 14 residues. CDR3 protein: CSALLTLPYNEQFF. The DNA for the CDR3 is TGCAGCGCCCTATTGACGTTACCCTACAATGAGCAGTTCTTC.

Concerning this clonotype: The junction departs from the called germline gene at one end, perhaps through a read error. The rearrangement uses TRBV10-3 and TRBJ2-7; D remains unclear. The V gene's germline CDR1 is ENHRY and CDR2 SYGVKD. This CDR3 comprises 13 residues. The DNA of the CDR3 is TGCGCCATCAGTGATAACAGCCGGTACGAGCAGTACTTC. The encoded protein is CAISDNSRYEQYF.

The rearrangement uses TRBV7-9 and TRBJ2-5; D perhaps matches TRBD2 (6 bases). CDR1 SEHNR and CDR2 FQNEAQ come from the germline V gene (reference sequence). Trimming left V 6 bases short and J 3 bases short, with 17 bases between. This CDR3 region has 15 residues. Written as DNA, the CDR3 is TGTGCCAGCAGTCTTTTGGGCGGAGGGAAAGAGACCCAGTACTTC. This sequence encodes CASSLLGGGKETQYF.

This clonotype showed up just a few times. The V call is TRBV12-3 or TRBV12-4, the J call TRBJ2-1; 8 bases are a match to TRBD1. Germline trimming cut 8 bases from V and 3 bases from J; bases unmatched to any gene: 3. CDR3 length: 13 residues. The CDR3 sequence: CASRDRNYNEQFF. CDR3 in DNA: TGTGCCAGCCGGGACAGGAACTACAATGAGCAGTTCTTC.

The J gene is TRBJ1-2, the V gene TRBV12-3 or TRBV12-4; 10 bases are shared with TRBD1. This CDR3 has 17 amino acids. Trimming took 6 bases from V and 7 from J; bases not matched to a gene: 17. The CDR3 spells CASSWDSEGTGESGYTF. The CDR3 region has the DNA TGTGCCAGCAGCTGGGATAGCGAGGGGACAGGGGAATCTGGCTACACCTTC.

This clonotype was seen only a few times. This chain links TRBV2 with TRBJ2-7; TRBD1 matches at 7 bases. The CDR3 consists of 14 residues. The germline gives CDR1 SNHLY, CDR2 FYNNEI. V dropped 3 bases and J dropped 2; count of bases not matched to a gene: 4. The CDR3 protein is CASSDRDRTYEQYF. The CDR3 DNA follows: TGTGCCAGCAGTGACCGGGACAGAACCTACGAGCAGTACTTC.

The V and J genes are TRBV20-1 and TRBJ2-3; TRBD2 matches 7 bases. The V segment lost 3 bases and the J segment 12 bases; nucleotides outside the gene matches: 6. This CDR3 contains 11 residues. Germline CDR1 reads DFQATT; CDR2 reads SNEGSKA (reference sequence). The chain's CDR3 is CSARIPGGQYF. The CDR3 coding sequence is TGCAGTGCTAGGATCCCGGGAGGCCAGTATTTT.

In this sample, this clonotype turned up a few times. This chain links TRBV12-3 or TRBV12-4 with TRBJ2-2, with TRBD2 identical over 8 bases. With 3 bases clipped from V and 7 bases from J, the junction kept 4 bases outside the gene matches. The CDR3 has 14 residues. CDR3 sequence (DNA): TGTGCCAGCAGTTTCGGGCTAGCGGGCGGGGAGCTGTTTTTT. The encoded protein is CASSFGLAGGELFF.